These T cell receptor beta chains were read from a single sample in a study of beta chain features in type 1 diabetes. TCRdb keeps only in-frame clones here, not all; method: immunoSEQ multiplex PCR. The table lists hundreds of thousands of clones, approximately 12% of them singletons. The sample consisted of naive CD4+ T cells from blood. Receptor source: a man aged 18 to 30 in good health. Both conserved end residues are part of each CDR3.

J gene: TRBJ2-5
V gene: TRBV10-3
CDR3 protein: CAISTGTAQQETQYF

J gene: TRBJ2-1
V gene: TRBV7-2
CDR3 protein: CASSSQPGFYNEQFF

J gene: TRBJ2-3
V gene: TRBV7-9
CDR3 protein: CASSQRDGGTDTQYF

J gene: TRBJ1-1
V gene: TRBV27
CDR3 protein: CASSKYRVGTEAFF

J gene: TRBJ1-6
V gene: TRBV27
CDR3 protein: CASSYGTGGGNSPLHF

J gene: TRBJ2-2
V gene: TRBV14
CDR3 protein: CASSQPFTSGDTGELFF

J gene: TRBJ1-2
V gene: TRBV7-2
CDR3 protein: CASRTAYGYTF

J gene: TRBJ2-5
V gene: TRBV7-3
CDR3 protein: CASSLAGAGVETQYF

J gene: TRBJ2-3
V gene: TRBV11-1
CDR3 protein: CASSLVAGHRMDTQYF

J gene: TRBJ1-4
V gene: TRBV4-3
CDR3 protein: CASSQAPGQGAEKLFF

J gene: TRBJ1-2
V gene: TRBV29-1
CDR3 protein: CSVDDSGVDGYTF

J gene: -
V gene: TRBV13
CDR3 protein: CASSWGHHYEQYF

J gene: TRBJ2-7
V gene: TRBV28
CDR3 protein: CASSFQYEQYF

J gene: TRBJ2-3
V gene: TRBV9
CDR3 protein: CASSVAQGHTDTQYF

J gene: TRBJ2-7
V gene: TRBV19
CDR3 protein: CASSIVASGGPDEQYF

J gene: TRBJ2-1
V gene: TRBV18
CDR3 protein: CASSPQTRQGEQFF